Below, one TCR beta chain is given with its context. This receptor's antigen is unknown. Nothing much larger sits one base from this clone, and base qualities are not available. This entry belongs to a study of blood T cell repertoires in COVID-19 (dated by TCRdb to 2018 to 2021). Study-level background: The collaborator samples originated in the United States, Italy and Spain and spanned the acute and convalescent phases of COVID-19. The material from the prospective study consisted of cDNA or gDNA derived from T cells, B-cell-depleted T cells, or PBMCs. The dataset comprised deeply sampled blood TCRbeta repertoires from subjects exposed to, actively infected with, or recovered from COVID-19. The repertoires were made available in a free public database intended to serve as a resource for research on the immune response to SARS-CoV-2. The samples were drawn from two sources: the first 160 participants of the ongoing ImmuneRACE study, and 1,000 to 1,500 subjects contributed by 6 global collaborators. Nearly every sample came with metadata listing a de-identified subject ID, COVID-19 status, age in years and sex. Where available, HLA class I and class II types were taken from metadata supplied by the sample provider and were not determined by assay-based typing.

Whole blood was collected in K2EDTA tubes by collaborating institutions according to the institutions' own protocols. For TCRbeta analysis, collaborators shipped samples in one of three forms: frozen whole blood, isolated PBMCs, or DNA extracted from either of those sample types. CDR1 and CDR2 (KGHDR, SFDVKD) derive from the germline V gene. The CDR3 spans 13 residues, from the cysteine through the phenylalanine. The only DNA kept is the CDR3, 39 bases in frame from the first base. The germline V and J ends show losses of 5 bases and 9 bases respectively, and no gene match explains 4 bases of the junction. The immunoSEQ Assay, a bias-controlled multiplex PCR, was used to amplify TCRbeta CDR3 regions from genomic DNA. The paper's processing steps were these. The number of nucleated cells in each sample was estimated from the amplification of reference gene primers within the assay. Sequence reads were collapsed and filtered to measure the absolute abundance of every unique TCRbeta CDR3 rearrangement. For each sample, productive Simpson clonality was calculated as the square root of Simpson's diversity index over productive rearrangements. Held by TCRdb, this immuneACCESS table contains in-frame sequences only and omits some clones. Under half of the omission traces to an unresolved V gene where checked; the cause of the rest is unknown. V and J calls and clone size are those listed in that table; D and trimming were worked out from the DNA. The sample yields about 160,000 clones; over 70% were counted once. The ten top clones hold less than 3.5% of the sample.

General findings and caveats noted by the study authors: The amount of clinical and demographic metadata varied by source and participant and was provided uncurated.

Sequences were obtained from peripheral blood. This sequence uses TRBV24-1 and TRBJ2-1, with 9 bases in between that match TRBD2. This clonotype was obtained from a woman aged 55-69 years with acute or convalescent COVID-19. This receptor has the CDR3 CATSAGRGGEQFF. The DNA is TGTGCCACCAGTGCGGGGCGGGGGGGTGAGCAGTTCTTC.